The present T cell receptor (beta chain) was sequenced within a study of technical replicates of blood from a few donors (TCRdb year 2017). From the cysteine through the phenylalanine, the CDR3 covers 15 amino acids. The entry retains the CDR3 DNA only, 45 bases that are in frame from base 1. Trimming leaves V shorter by 2 bases and J shorter by 0 bases, with the junction holding 4 bases beyond the gene matches. Based on the germline V gene, the CDR1 and CDR2 sequences are MDHEN and SYDVKM. As for this clone: It lacks a known antigen. No per-base quality is available; no much larger clone lies one base away.

Libraries were constructed by the immunoSEQ multiplex PCR assay. The table comes from immuneACCESS by way of TCRdb, which keeps in-frame sequences with V and J called. Part of the clones is missing from these tables; in studies checked, under half for an unresolved V gene and the rest for unknown reasons. This sample has approximately 84,000 clones in its table, and 98% of those were observed once. The top ten clones comprise around 0.15% of the sample. Material for sequencing was T cells isolated from PBMCs. The chain is encoded by TRBV28 joined to TRBJ2-7; 7 bases in the junction line up with TRBD2. This TCR came from a human donor in good health. For the CDR3, the sequence is CASSLAGEGSYEQYF. The DNA is as follows: TGTGCCAGCAGTTTAGCGGGAGAAGGCTCCTACGAGCAGTACTTC.